This T cell receptor beta chain stems from a study of T cell responses to AZD1222 COVID-19 vaccine. This table comes from immunoSEQ multiplex PCR, and its TCRdb copy is limited to in-frame clones, with some not included. Altogether 150,000 or so clones are present, about 90% being singletons, with the ten largest covering roughly 5%. CDR3 size: 13 residues. Germline CDR1 reads MDHEN; CDR2 reads SYDVKM. V lost 6 bases, J lost 5 bases, and 6 bases stayed unmatched. Material: peripheral blood, obtained on day 0 of MenACWY control vaccination. The rearrangement links TRBV28 to TRBJ1-1; 7 bases align to TRBD1. The clonotype comes from an adult in good health. CDR3 coding DNA: TGTGCCAGCAGAGGGGACAGTGTTACTGAAGCTTTCTTT. Residues: CASRGDSVTEAFF. Full variable domain (remainder filled in from reference TRBV28 and TRBJ1-1): DVKVTQSSRYLVKRTGEKVFLECVQDMDHENMFWYRQDPGLGLRLIYFSYDVKMKEKGDIPEGYSVSREKKERFSLILESASTNQTSMYLCASRGDSVTEAFFGQGTRLTVV.